This TCR beta chain is from a study of cytomegalovirus exposure and HLA in healthy donors. Study in general: Caucasian-associated ancestry cluster membership applied to approximately 81% of 398 genotyped donors. Findings and limits, study-wide: Reports indicated that the classifier achieved high specificity and sensitivity in diagnosing cytomegalovirus status.

Germline V gene lookup returns CDR1 SQVTM and CDR2 ANQGSEA. CDR3 size: 16 residues. V shed 2 bases, J shed 0 bases, and the junction held 3 bases outside the gene matches. PCR used 60 Vbeta primers and 13 Jbeta primers. The table came from immunoSEQ multiplex PCR; TCRdb's copy has only in-frame clones and leaves some out. The sample lists some 110,000 clones, about 59% seen once, with roughly 9.7% in the top ten. For this clone: The antigen is not known.

The chain carries TRBV29-1 and TRBJ2-1; TRBD1 matches 11 bases. Sequencing used PBMCs. The sequence was collected from a middle-aged woman in good health and CMV-seropositive. The DNA of the CDR3 is TGCAGCGTTGAACGGGACAGGGGGAGCTCCTACAATGAGCAGTTCTTC. It encodes CSVERDRGSSYNEQFF.